Listed here is a single T cell receptor (beta chain). Generated by immunoSEQ multiplex PCR, the TCRdb table keeps only in-frame clones and is missing some. Here the sample spans roughly 100,000 clones, less than 90% being singletons. The data belong to a study of blood T cell repertoires in COVID-19. The V segment lost 0 bases and the J segment 4 bases; nucleotides outside the gene matches: 6. Germline CDR1 is MGHRA and CDR2 is YSYEKL. This CDR3 is 17 amino acids long. The J gene is TRBJ2-1, the V gene TRBV4-1, with TRBD2 matching over 10 bases. The TCR originated in a woman aged 80 or over with acute or convalescent COVID-19. The sample taken for sequencing was peripheral blood. As DNA, the CDR3 is TGCGCCAGCAGCCAAGATCTGCTAGCGGGGGTATACAATGAGCAGTTCTTC. Its translation: CASSQDLLAGVYNEQFF.